This TCR beta chain was sequenced in a study of metastatic and nonmetastatic thyroid tumors. The overall study: Repertoire comparisons spanned blood and tumor or nodule tissue from malignant and benign thyroid patients.

This CDR3 spans 14 amino acids. V was trimmed by 1 base and J by 4 bases, leaving 10 bases between them. Germline V gene lookup returns CDR1 SEHNR and CDR2 FQNEAQ (reference sequence). Using MiXCR, TCRdb re-called clones from the PCR reads. This table has roughly 59,000 clones, around 15% appearing once. Before thyroid surgery, none of the patients had received any treatment. The receptor's source is a male donor with papillary thyroid cancer or a benign thyroid nodule (not recorded which). Some clones in this sample may be carry-over from other donors' samples. This chain connects TRBV7-9 to TRBJ1-2; no firm D call. The sample comprised blood. In DNA, the CDR3 is TGTGCCAGCAGCTTAGGACCGACCCCCTATGGCTACACCTTC. This encodes CASSLGPTPYGYTF.